This T cell receptor beta chain derives from a study of CD4 T cells in relation to SARS-CoV-2 and coronaviruses. For the study at large: ViraFEST: approximately 10-day antigen culture of PBMCs, then TCR beta CDR3 sequencing. Convalescent patients had median age 38.5 years, range roughly 21 to 75.

In its sample, this clone was seen a few times. The antigen remains undetermined. For 10 days, around 91,000 sorted CD4+ cells grew with T cell-depleted PBMCs and CEF. V was shortened by 1 base and J by 4 bases, with 20 bases between the two germline ends. CDR1 is MGHRA, CDR2 YSYEKL, per germline. The CDR3 runs 17 residues. The repertoire was sequenced with immunoSEQ multiplex PCR; TCRdb's copy has only in-frame clones and lacks some. Among about 36,000 clones listed, around 77% were seen once. This clonotype was sampled from an adult with COVID-19. The J gene is TRBJ2-7, the V gene TRBV4-1, with D possibly matching TRBD2 (5 bases). The specimen sequenced was memory CD4+ T cells from PBMCs, cultured in vitro. In DNA, the CDR3 is TGCGCCAGCAGCCAAGTTCTTCAGCGGCGACCCCCTTACGAGCAGTACTTC. This encodes CASSQVLQRRPPYEQYF.